This entry is about one T cell receptor beta chain. The target antigen is unknown. The record originates from a study of T-cell reconstitution after alpha-beta-depleted transplantation in children. General study points: From surviving recipient T cells and thymic progenitors came the high day-60 TCRbeta diversity observed in some patients.

Researchers prepared the TCRbeta library using unique molecular identifiers, the study reports. MiXCR, applied by TCRdb to the PCR reads, yields one record per CDR3 protein. This sample has some 120,000 distinct CDR3 sequences; roughly 10% occur once, and the top ten carry less than 25%. The sequence came from a girl less than two years old who had a stem cell transplant for combined immunodeficiency, so the T cells may come from the graft donor. This material consisted of PBMCs, mostly from graft donor cells, taken 180 days after TCRalphabeta/CD19-depleted stem cell transplant.

This chain's CDR3 is CASSIGNRANNEQFF. The CDR3 DNA is TGTGCCAGTAGTATAGGTAACAGGGCAAACAATGAGCAGTTCTTC. The chain has TRBV19 and TRBJ2-1; D might be TRBD1 (6 bases). Germline CDR1 LNHDA, CDR2 SQIVND (reference sequence). Between the trimmed V and J ends, which lost 1 base and 5 bases, there was a span of 12 bases. The CDR3 has 15 residues.